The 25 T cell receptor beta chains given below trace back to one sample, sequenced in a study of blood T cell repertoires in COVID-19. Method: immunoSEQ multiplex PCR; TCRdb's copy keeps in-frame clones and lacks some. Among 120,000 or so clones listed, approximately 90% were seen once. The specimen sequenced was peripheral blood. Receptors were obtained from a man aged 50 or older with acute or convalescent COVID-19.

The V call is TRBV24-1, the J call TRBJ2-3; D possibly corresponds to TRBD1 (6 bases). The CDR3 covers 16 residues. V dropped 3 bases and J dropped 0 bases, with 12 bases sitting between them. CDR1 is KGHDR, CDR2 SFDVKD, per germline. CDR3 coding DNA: TGTGCCACCAGTGATCCGACAGGTACAAGCACAGATACGCAGTATTTT. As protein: CATSDPTGTSTDTQYF.

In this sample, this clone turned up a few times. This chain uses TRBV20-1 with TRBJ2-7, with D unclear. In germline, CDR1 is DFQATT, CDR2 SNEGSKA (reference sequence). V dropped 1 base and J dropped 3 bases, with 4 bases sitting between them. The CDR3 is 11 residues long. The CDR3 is CSARGSYEQYF. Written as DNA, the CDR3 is TGCAGTGCTAGAGGCAGCTACGAGCAGTACTTC.

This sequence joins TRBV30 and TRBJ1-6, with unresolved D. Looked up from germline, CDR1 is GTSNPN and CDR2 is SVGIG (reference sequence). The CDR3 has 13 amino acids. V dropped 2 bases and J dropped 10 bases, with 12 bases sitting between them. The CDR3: CAWSRLIGSPLHF. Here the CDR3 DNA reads TGTGCCTGGAGTCGCTTAATTGGCTCACCCCTCCACTTT.

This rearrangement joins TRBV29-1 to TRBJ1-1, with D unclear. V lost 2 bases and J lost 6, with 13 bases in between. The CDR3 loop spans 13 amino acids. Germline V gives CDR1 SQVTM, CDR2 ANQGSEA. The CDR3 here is CSVEMQRVPEAFF. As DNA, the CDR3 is TGCAGCGTTGAAATGCAGCGGGTCCCTGAAGCTTTCTTT. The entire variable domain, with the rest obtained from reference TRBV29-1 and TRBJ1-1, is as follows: SAVISQKPSRDICQRGTSLTIQCQVDSQVTMMFWYRQQPGQSLTLIATANQGSEATYESGFVIDKFPISRPNLTFSTLTVSNMSPEDSSIYLCSVEMQRVPEAFFGQGTRLTVV.

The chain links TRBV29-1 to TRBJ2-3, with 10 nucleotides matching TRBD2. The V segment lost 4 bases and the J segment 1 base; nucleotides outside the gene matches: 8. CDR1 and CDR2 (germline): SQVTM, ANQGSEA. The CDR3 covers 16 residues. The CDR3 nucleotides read TGCAGCGTTGGGTTCACCGGGACTAGCGGCACAGATACGCAGTATTTT. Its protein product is CSVGFTGTSGTDTQYF.

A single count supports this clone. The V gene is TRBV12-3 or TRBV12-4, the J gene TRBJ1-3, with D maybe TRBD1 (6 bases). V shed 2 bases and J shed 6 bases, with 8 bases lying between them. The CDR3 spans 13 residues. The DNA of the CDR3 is TGTGCCAGCAGTTTAACAGGGACAAACACCATATATTTT. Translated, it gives CASSLTGTNTIYF.

CDR3 in amino acids: CASSEGLVGTQYF. Written as DNA, the CDR3 is TGTGCCAGCAGCGAAGGACTAGTTGGGACCCAGTACTTC. This sequence joins TRBV7-9 and TRBJ2-5; 7 bases are shared with TRBD2. CDR3 length: 13 amino acids. V shed 5 bases, J shed 7 bases, and the junction held 7 bases outside the gene matches. The germline gives CDR1 SEHNR, CDR2 FQNEAQ (reference sequence). Full variable domain (rest looked up from reference TRBV7-9 and TRBJ2-5): DTGVSQNPRHKITKRGQNVTFRCDPISEHNRLYWYRQTLGQGPEFLTYFQNEAQLEKSRLLSDRFSAERPKGSFSTLEIQRTEQGDSAMYLCASSEGLVGTQYFGPGTRLLVL.

DNA of the CDR3: TGTGCCAGCAGCCAAGGTCCGGGACAGAGCTCCTACGAGCAGTACTTC. Translated, it gives CASSQGPGQSSYEQYF. The J gene is TRBJ2-7, the V gene TRBV7-6, with TRBD1 matching 7 bases. J lost 0 bases, V lost 5 bases, and 10 bases had no gene match. In germline, CDR1 is SGHVS, CDR2 FNYEAQ. CDR3 length: 16 amino acids. The variable domain in full, completed from reference TRBV7-6 and TRBJ2-7, reads GAGVSQSPRYKVTKRGQDVALRCDPISGHVSLYWYRQALGQGPEFLTYFNYEAQQDKSGLPNDRFSAERPEGSISTLTIQRTEQRDSAMYRCASSQGPGQSSYEQYFGPGTRLTVT.

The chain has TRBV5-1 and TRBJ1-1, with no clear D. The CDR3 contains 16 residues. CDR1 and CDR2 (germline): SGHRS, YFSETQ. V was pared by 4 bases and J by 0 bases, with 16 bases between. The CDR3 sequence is CASSAGRHEMNTEAFF. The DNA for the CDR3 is TGCGCCAGCAGCGCCGGAAGACACGAAATGAACACTGAAGCTTTCTTT.

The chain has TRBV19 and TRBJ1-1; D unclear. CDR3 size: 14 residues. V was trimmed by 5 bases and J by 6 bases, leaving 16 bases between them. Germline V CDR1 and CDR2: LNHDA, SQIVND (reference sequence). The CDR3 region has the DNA TGTGCCAGTAGTGCCCGGTCCCTTAATCCTGAAGCTTTCTTT. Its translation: CASSARSLNPEAFF.

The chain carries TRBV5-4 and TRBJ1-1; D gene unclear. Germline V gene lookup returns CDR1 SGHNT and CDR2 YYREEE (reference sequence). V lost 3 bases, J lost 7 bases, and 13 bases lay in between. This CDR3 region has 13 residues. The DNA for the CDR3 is TGTGCCAGCAGCTCCACCTTGGGCGTTGAAGCTTTCTTT. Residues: CASSSTLGVEAFF.

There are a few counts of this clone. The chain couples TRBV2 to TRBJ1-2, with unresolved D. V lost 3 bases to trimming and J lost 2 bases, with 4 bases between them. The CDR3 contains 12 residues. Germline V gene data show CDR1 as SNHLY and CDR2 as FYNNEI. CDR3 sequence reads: CASSDGNYGYTF. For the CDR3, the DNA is TGTGCCAGCAGTGACGGGAACTATGGCTACACCTTC.

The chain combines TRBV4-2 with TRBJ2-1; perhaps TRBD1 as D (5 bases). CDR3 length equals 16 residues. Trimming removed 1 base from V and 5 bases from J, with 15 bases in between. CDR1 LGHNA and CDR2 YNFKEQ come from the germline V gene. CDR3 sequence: CASSQGGTTGHNEQFF. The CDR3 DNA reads TGTGCCAGCAGCCAAGGGGGCACAACCGGGCACAATGAGCAGTTCTTC.

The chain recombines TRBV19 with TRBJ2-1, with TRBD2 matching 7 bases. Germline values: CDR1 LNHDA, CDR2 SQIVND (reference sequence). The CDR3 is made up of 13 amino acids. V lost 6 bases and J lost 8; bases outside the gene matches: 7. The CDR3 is CASRELARDEQFF. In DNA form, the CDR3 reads TGTGCCAGTAGAGAACTAGCGAGGGATGAGCAGTTCTTC.

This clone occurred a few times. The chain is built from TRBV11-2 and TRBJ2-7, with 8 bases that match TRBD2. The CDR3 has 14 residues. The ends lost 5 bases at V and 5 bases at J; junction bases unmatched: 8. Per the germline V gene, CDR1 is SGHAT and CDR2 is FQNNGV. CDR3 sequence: CASSLRAGGNEQYF. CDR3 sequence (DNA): TGTGCCAGCAGCCTCCGTGCGGGAGGTAACGAGCAGTACTTC. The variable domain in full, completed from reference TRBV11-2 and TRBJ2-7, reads EAGVAQSPRYKIIEKRQSVAFWCNPISGHATLYWYQQILGQGPKLLIQFQNNGVVDDSQLPKDRFSAERLKGVDSTLKIQPAKLEDSAVYLCASSLRAGGNEQYFGPGTRLTVT.

CDR3 loop: CASSRGVETQYF. CDR3 sequence (DNA): TGTGCCAGCAGCCGGGGGGTAGAGACCCAGTACTTC. The J gene is TRBJ2-5, the V gene TRBV7-9, with TRBD2 matching over 7 bases. The germline V gene encodes CDR1 SEHNR and CDR2 FQNEAQ (reference sequence). The CDR3 length is 12 residues. Trimming at V came to 5 bases and at J to 4 bases, leaving 1 base not matched to a gene.

Here the CDR3 DNA reads TGTGCCAGCACTAGGGCTGGAGGAATTCAGTACTTC. Protein product: CASTRAGGIQYF. V and J are TRBV2 and TRBJ2-4, with D tentatively TRBD2 (5 bases). V was cut by 7 bases and J by 10 bases, with 14 bases left in between. CDR1 is SNHLY and CDR2 is FYNNEI in the germline V gene. This CDR3 has 12 amino acids. Supplemented by reference TRBV2 and TRBJ2-4, the full variable domain reads EPEVTQTPSHQVTQMGQEVILRCVPISNHLYFYWYRQILGQKVEFLVSFYNNEISEKSEIFDDQFSVERPDGSNFTLKIRSTKLEDSAMYFCASTRAGGIQYFGAGTRLSVL.

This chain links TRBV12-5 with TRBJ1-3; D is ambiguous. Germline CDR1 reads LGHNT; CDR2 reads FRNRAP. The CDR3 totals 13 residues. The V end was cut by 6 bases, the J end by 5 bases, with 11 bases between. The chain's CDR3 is CASGSTFRNTIYF. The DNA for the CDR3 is TGTGCTAGTGGCTCCACTTTTAGAAACACCATATATTTT.

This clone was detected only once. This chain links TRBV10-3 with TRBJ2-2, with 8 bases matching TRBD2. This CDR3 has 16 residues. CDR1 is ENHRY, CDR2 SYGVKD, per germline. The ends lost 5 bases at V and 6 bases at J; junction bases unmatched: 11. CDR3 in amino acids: CAISTNERENSGELFF. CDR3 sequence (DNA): TGTGCCATCAGTACCAATGAGCGGGAGAATTCCGGGGAGCTGTTTTTT.

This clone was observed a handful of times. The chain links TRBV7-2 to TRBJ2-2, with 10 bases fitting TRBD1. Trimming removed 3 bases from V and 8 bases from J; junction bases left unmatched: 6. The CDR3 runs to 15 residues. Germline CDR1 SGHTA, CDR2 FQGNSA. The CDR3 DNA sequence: TGTGCCAGCAGCTTGGGACAGGGGATTGGTGGGGAGCTGTTTTTT. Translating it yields CASSLGQGIGGELFF.

CDR3 loop: CASSAGTSNNEQFF. DNA for the CDR3: TGTGCCAGCAGCGCCGGGACTAGCAACAATGAGCAGTTCTTC. The chain recombines TRBV7-8 with TRBJ2-1, with TRBD2 matching over 9 bases. Trimming removed 5 bases from V and 5 bases from J; junction bases left unmatched: 4. This CDR3 is 14 amino acids long. Germline CDR1 SGHVS, CDR2 FQNEAQ.

The CDR3 DNA is TGTGCCAGCAGCTACCCCCCACACAGGGGGGCGTCCTACGAGCAGTACTTC. Its protein is CASSYPPHRGASYEQYF. The V gene is TRBV7-9, the J gene TRBJ2-7; 8 bases align to TRBD1. The length of the CDR3 is 17 residues. After removal of 4 bases from V and 1 base from J, the junction contained 12 bases not matched to a gene. The V gene's germline CDR1 is SEHNR and CDR2 FQNEAQ (reference sequence).

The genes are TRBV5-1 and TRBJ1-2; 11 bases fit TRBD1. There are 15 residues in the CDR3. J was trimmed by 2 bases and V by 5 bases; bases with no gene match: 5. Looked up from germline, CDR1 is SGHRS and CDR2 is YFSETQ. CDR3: CASRTRDRGNYGYTF. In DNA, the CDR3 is TGCGCCAGCAGGACCCGGGACAGGGGGAACTATGGCTACACCTTC. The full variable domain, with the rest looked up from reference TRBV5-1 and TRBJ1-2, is KAGVTQTPRYLIKTRGQQVTLSCSPISGHRSVSWYQQTPGQGLQFLFEYFSETQRNKGNFPGRFSGRQFSNSRSEMNVSTLELGDSALYLCASRTRDRGNYGYTFGSGTRLTVV.

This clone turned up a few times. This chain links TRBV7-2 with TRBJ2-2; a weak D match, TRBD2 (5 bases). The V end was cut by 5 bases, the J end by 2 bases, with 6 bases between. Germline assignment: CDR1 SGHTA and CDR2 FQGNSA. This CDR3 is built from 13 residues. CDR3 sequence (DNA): TGTGCCAGCAGCCGACTAAACACCGGGGAGCTGTTTTTT. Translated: CASSRLNTGELFF.

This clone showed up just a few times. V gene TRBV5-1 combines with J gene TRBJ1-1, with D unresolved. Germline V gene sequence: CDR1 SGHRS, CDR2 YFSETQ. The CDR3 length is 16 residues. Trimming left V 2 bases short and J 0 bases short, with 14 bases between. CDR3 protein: CASSFSPAGMNTEAFF. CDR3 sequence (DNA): TGCGCCAGCAGCTTTTCCCCGGCGGGCATGAACACTGAAGCTTTCTTT.